The 16 T cell receptor beta chains presented below share a single source sample, sequenced in a study of shared clonotypes between healthy human individuals. Assay: immunoSEQ multiplex PCR; the TCRdb copy retains only in-frame clones and omits some. The sample lists around 1,100,000 clones, approximately 80% seen once, with almost 0.9% in the top ten. The sample consisted of memory CD4+ T cells from PBMCs. The subset: CD45RA-negative fraction. These receptors all come from a man younger than 35 in good health. Some clones in this sample may be carry-over from other donors' samples.

This clone is a singleton in its sample. Distinct nucleotide sequences in the sample also encode this CDR3. This chain connects TRBV5-1 to TRBJ2-7; D unclear. Germline CDR1 and CDR2: SGHRS and YFSETQ. Trimming took off 0 bases at V and 0 bases at J, with 7 bases between the two ends. This CDR3 is 14 amino acids long. CDR3 amino acids: CASSLAVSSYEQYF. The CDR3 nucleotides are TGCGCCAGCAGCTTGGCTGTCAGCTCCTACGAGCAGTACTTC.

This rearrangement joins TRBV18 to TRBJ2-1; no definite D call. The V end lost 2 bases, the J end lost 7 bases, and 12 bases lay between the germline ends. The length of the CDR3 is 14 residues. CDR1 KGHSH and CDR2 LQKENI come from the germline V gene. CDR3 loop: CASSPFNGRNEQFF. In DNA form, the CDR3 reads TGTGCCAGCTCACCATTCAATGGTAGGAATGAGCAGTTCTTC.

This chain uses TRBV5-4 with TRBJ1-2; weak D call: TRBD1 (5 bases). CDR3 length: 17 amino acids. Germline V gene sequence: CDR1 SGHNT, CDR2 YYREEE (reference sequence). V was cut by 4 bases and J by 5 bases, with 24 bases left in between. CDR3 DNA: TGTGCCAGCAGCCTTACCGGGGTGGGGGGTCTTCGGTATGGCTACACCTTC. Protein sequence: CASSLTGVGGLRYGYTF.

Concerning this clone: Other nucleotide sequences in the sample specify the same CDR3. The rearrangement joins TRBV6-1 to TRBJ2-7; D gene ambiguous. The CDR3 runs 14 residues. The germline V and J ends were trimmed by 1 base and 0 bases, with 7 bases remaining between them. In germline, CDR1 is MNHNS, CDR2 SASEGT. The CDR3 sequence: CASSEVADSYEQYF. CDR3 nucleotide sequence: TGTGCCAGCAGTGAAGTGGCGGACTCCTACGAGCAGTACTTC.

Here the CDR3 DNA reads TGTGCCAGCAGTGGGACAGGGGTCGGCTACACCTTC. Protein product: CASSGTGVGYTF. The rearrangement joins TRBV2 to TRBJ1-2; 9 bases are shared with TRBD1. CDR1 and CDR2 (germline): SNHLY, FYNNEI. The CDR3 has 12 amino acids. The J segment lost 8 bases and the V segment lost 4 bases, leaving 2 bases of the junction unmatched.

The V and J genes are TRBV11-2 and TRBJ2-7; TRBD2 matches at 7 bases. In germline, CDR1 is SGHAT, CDR2 FQNNGV. The length of the CDR3 is 16 residues. Trimming cost V 3 bases and J 2 bases; bases outside gene matches: 10. DNA of the CDR3: TGTGCCAGCAGCTTCCTAAGCGCTAGCGGACCCTACGAGCAGTACTTC. Translating it yields CASSFLSASGPYEQYF.

In DNA form, the CDR3 reads TGTGCCAGCAGCCCCCAGGTTTTCTCTACTACCGGGGAGCTGTTTTTT. It encodes CASSPQVFSTTGELFF. The V gene is TRBV7-2, the J gene TRBJ2-2; no definite D call. This CDR3 has 16 amino acids. V was pared by 5 bases and J by 5 bases, with 18 bases between. Germline lookup yields CDR1 SGHTA and CDR2 FQGNSA.

The chain has TRBV5-6 and TRBJ2-3; possibly TRBD2 for D (6 bases). The V end lost 4 bases, the J end lost 0 bases, and 15 bases lay between the germline ends. Looked up from germline, CDR1 is SGHDT and CDR2 is YYEEEE. This CDR3 has 16 amino acids. CDR3 sequence (DNA): TGTGCCAGCAGCGCCCTAGCGCGCCTGAGCACAGATACGCAGTATTTT. It encodes CASSALARLSTDTQYF.

The chain carries TRBV9 and TRBJ2-1; D is undetermined. CDR1 is SGDLS and CDR2 is YYNGEE in the germline V gene. V was cut by 0 bases and J by 4 bases, with 8 bases left in between. The CDR3 is 14 amino acids. Here the CDR3 DNA reads TGTGCCAGCAGCGTAGCTAACTTTTACAATGAGCAGTTCTTC. Translation: CASSVANFYNEQFF.

This clone was seen a handful of times. This chain joins TRBV19 and TRBJ1-2, with 9 bases matching TRBD1. Trimming at V came to 5 bases and at J to 4 bases, leaving 11 bases not matched to a gene. The CDR3 covers 16 residues. The germline gives CDR1 LNHDA, CDR2 SQIVND (reference sequence). In nucleotides, the CDR3 is TGTGCCAGTAGTGGACACCGGGACAGGGTAACCTATGGCTACACCTTC. This sequence encodes CASSGHRDRVTYGYTF.

The chain is built from TRBV5-6 and TRBJ2-1, with D possibly being TRBD2 (6 bases). The germline CDR1 and CDR2 sequences are SGHDT and YYEEEE. V was pared by 4 bases and J by 9 bases, with 20 bases between. The CDR3 sequence is 15 residues long. CDR3 in DNA: TGTGCCAGCAGCCCCGGGACTGTTCTTTCCCGTGAGCAGTTCTTC. Translated, it gives CASSPGTVLSREQFF.

Points on this clone: Other DNA sequences of this sample code for an identical CDR3. The chain carries TRBV15 and TRBJ1-4; D gene ambiguous. The V end lost 0 bases, the J end lost 8 bases, and 7 bases lay between the germline ends. Germline values: CDR1 LNHNV, CDR2 YYDKDF (reference sequence). This CDR3 is 13 amino acids long. The CDR3 region is CATSRDPREKLFF. The CDR3 DNA follows: TGTGCCACCAGCAGAGATCCGAGGGAAAAACTGTTTTTT.

This clone turned up a few times. V and J are TRBV11-2 and TRBJ2-2; D is unclear. The CDR3 has 15 residues. With 4 bases removed from V and 2 bases from J, the gap between germline ends came to 11 bases. Per germline, CDR1 SGHAT and CDR2 FQNNGV. The CDR3 bases are TGTGCCAGCAGCTCCCTTAGGAGAAACACCGGGGAGCTGTTTTTT. The encoded protein is CASSSLRRNTGELFF.

The CDR3 loop reads CASSLWAGAYEQYF. CDR3 nucleotide sequence: TGTGCCAGCAGCTTGTGGGCAGGGGCCTACGAGCAGTACTTC. The chain couples TRBV5-6 to TRBJ2-7, with a tentative D call TRBD1 (6 bases). This CDR3 is built from 14 residues. Trimming left V 1 base short and J 2 bases short, with 10 bases between. Germline CDR1 and CDR2: SGHDT and YYEEEE.

The gene calls are TRBV30 and TRBJ2-7; the D gene is possibly TRBD2 (6 bases). The CDR3 sequence is 13 residues long. Germline lookup yields CDR1 GTSNPN and CDR2 SVGIG (reference sequence). V gave up 2 bases and J gave up 6 bases, with 14 bases separating them. The CDR3 DNA is TGTGCCTGGAGTCTTGGACGGCGGGGCGAGCAGTACTTC. This sequence encodes CAWSLGRRGEQYF.

V is TRBV5-1 and J is TRBJ2-3, with 10 positions matching TRBD2. The CDR3 sequence is 15 residues long. V lost 4 bases, J lost 3 bases, and 5 bases stayed unmatched. In germline, CDR1 is SGHRS, CDR2 YFSETQ. CDR3: CASSLGLAETDTQYF. CDR3 DNA sequence: TGCGCCAGCAGCCTTGGACTAGCGGAAACAGATACGCAGTATTTT.